This T cell receptor beta chain was retrieved from a study of shared clonotypes between healthy human individuals. The CDR3 spans 16 residues. Per the germline V gene, CDR1 is MDHEN and CDR2 is SYDVKM. V shed 1 base and J shed 5 bases, with 15 bases lying between them. CD45RO-negative, CCR7-selected cells formed the naive CD8 fraction, which excluded terminally differentiated effector memory CD45RA+ cells. Sequenced by immunoSEQ multiplex PCR; TCRdb stores in-frame clones only, minus some. The sample lists some 1,900,000 clones, 85% to 95% occurring once. The TCR sequence derives from a man between 18 and 35 years old in good health. Input material: naive CD8+ T cells sorted from blood. This chain joins TRBV28 and TRBJ2-1; a weak D match, TRBD1 (6 bases). This CDR3 is CASSLSPGAEDNEQFF. The CDR3 DNA sequence: TGTGCCAGCAGTTTATCCCCAGGGGCGGAGGACAATGAGCAGTTCTTC.